This TCR beta chain was documented in a study of Graves' ophthalmopathy and Graves' hyperthyroidism. Study at large: Stable hyperthyroidism was defined by absence of ophthalmopathy within 18 months of follow-up.

RNA transcripts yielded amplified TCR beta CDR3 regions. HTBI-primed RT-PCR formed the first round, and a multiplex PCR formed the second. TCRdb re-analysed the multiplex PCR reads in MiXCR, keeping a single row per CDR3 protein. The sample carries around 1,200,000 distinct CDR3 sequences, about 40% recorded once. Hyperthyroidism patients, aged 18 to 65, were newly diagnosed, under 2 months' duration. Establishment of the diagnosis relied upon clinical symptoms, serum thyroxine, TRAb, thyroid ultrasound and orbital computed tomography. CDR3 length: 11 residues. Trimming removed 6 bases at V and 3 bases at J, with 8 bases between. The germline V gene encodes CDR1 DFQATT and CDR2 SNEGSKA (reference sequence).

J is TRBJ1-2 and V is TRBV20-1, with unresolved D. Sequencing used peripheral blood or thyroid tissue (not recorded which). The sequence derives from an adult man with Graves' hyperthyroidism. In DNA form, the CDR3 reads TGCAGTGCATCAGACGACTATGGCTACACCTTC. Translating gives CSASDDYGYTF.